The 9 T cell receptor beta chains below come from one sample, sequenced in a study of cytomegalovirus exposure and HLA in healthy donors. Vbeta (60) and Jbeta (13) primers were used in the PCR. The table came from immunoSEQ multiplex PCR; TCRdb's copy has only in-frame clones and leaves some out. The data contain around 210,000 clones, roughly 84% of them seen just once; the ten biggest clones take up around 0.22%. Material for sequencing was PBMCs. These receptors came from a girl aged 2-10 years in good health and CMV-seronegative.

The chain carries TRBV7-2 and TRBJ2-7, with a possible D match to TRBD2 (5 bases). Trimming removed 3 bases at V and 0 bases at J, with 6 bases between. This CDR3 contains 13 residues. Germline CDR1 is SGHTA and CDR2 is FQGNSA. DNA for the CDR3: TGTGCCAGCAGCTTTCGGGGCTCCTACGAGCAGTACTTC. Residues: CASSFRGSYEQYF.

The count of this clone is one. The genes are TRBV5-1 and TRBJ2-2, with D tentatively TRBD2 (5 bases). Germline CDR1 and CDR2: SGHRS and YFSETQ. The CDR3 covers 15 residues. Trimming cost V 6 bases and J 5 bases, with 17 bases left between them. CDR3 residues: CASKSDGVRTGELFF. The CDR3 DNA reads as TGCGCCAGCAAGTCTGACGGGGTTCGAACCGGGGAGCTGTTTTTT.

This clone was recorded a few times. This chain joins TRBV6-5 and TRBJ2-7, with D perhaps TRBD2 (6 bases). The length of the CDR3 is 12 residues. With 11 bases removed from V and 2 bases from J, the gap between germline ends came to 13 bases. In germline, CDR1 is MNHEY, CDR2 SVGAGI. The CDR3 loop reads CAARDSAYEQYF. The CDR3 region has the DNA TGTGCCGCACGGGACTCTGCCTACGAGCAGTACTTC.

This rearrangement joins TRBV5-1 to TRBJ2-3, with 9 bases aligning to TRBD2. The CDR3 is 15 residues long. V shed 6 bases and J 2 bases; nucleotides not matched to a gene: 7. CDR1 is SGHRS and CDR2 is YFSETQ in the germline V gene. In nucleotides, the CDR3 is TGCGCCAGCAAGCTAGCGGGGAGCCACACAGATACGCAGTATTTT. It encodes CASKLAGSHTDTQYF. Full variable domain (outside the CDR3, taken from reference TRBV5-1 and TRBJ2-3): KAGVTQTPRYLIKTRGQQVTLSCSPISGHRSVSWYQQTPGQGLQFLFEYFSETQRNKGNFPGRFSGRQFSNSRSEMNVSTLELGDSALYLCASKLAGSHTDTQYFGPGTRLTVL.

This clone was seen a single time. This chain joins TRBV4-2 and TRBJ1-1, with 9 bases aligning to TRBD1. There are 18 residues in the CDR3. Trimming cost V 1 base and J 3 bases; bases outside gene matches: 12. CDR1 LGHNA and CDR2 YNFKEQ come from the germline V gene. CDR3 in amino acids: CASSQGRTGVFLDTEAFF. In DNA form, the CDR3 reads TGTGCCAGCAGCCAAGGTAGGACAGGGGTTTTTTTGGACACTGAAGCTTTCTTT.

The V gene is TRBV27, the J gene TRBJ1-6; D possibly corresponds to TRBD1 (5 bases). The CDR3 sequence is 16 residues long. V gave up 1 base and J gave up 0 bases, with 7 bases separating them. Germline V gene lookup returns CDR1 MNHEY and CDR2 SMNVEV (reference sequence). CDR3 loop: CASSLYRSSYNSPLHF. Here the CDR3 DNA reads TGTGCCAGCAGTTTATACAGGAGCTCCTATAATTCACCCCTCCACTTT.

CDR3 loop: CASSEGTSQETQYF. In DNA form, the CDR3 reads TGTGCCAGCAGTGAGGGGACTTCTCAAGAGACCCAGTACTTC. The chain carries TRBV6-1 and TRBJ2-5, with D perhaps matching TRBD2 (6 bases). V dropped 3 bases and J dropped 2 bases, with 10 bases sitting between them. Looked up from germline, CDR1 is MNHNS and CDR2 is SASEGT. The CDR3 is 14 residues long.

The chain employs TRBV6-1 and TRBJ2-3; 8 bases fit TRBD2. Germline V gene lookup returns CDR1 MNHNS and CDR2 SASEGT. The junction had 9 bases not matched to a gene; V was cut back by 1 base and J by 6 bases. The CDR3 has 16 amino acids. The CDR3 is CASSEGPLAASDTQYF. The CDR3 nucleotides read TGTGCCAGCAGTGAAGGCCCACTAGCGGCCTCGGATACGCAGTATTTT.

This sequence joins TRBV4-2 and TRBJ2-1; 9 bases align to TRBD2. V was pared by 0 bases and J by 9 bases, with 6 bases of the junction left unmatched. Germline loops: CDR1 LGHNA, CDR2 YNFKEQ. There are 15 residues in the CDR3. CDR3 bases: TGTGCCAGCAGCCAAGAGGCGGGGGGGAGTGTTGAGCAGTTCTTC. It translates to CASSQEAGGSVEQFF.